This is a list of T cell receptor beta chains from one sample in a study of T cell changes during pregnancy in multiple sclerosis. The assay was immunoSEQ multiplex PCR, and TCRdb's table has in-frame clones only and misses some. The sample lists 70,000 to 80,000 clones, roughly 91% occurring once. The sequences come from peripheral blood, collected in the first trimester of pregnancy. These receptors all come from a female donor with multiple sclerosis, enrolled in a pregnancy study. CDR3s include the opening cysteine and the closing phenylalanine or tryptophan.

length | J | V | CDR3
15 | TRBJ2-2 | TRBV5-1 | CASSLSTKLTGELFF
15 | TRBJ2-3 | TRBV4-1 | CASSPLGTRTDTQYF
14 | TRBJ2-3 | TRBV29-1 | CSVGLAGVPDTQYF
13 | TRBJ2-7 | TRBV5-4 | CASSSGTDYEQYF
14 | TRBJ2-5 | TRBV10-3 | CAISELRGLETQYF
13 | TRBJ1-1 | TRBV2 | CASSSEGVTEAFF
14 | TRBJ2-7 | TRBV11-2 | CASGFWDSGGEQYF
17 | TRBJ2-6 | TRBV5-4 | CASSRDRGGSGANVLTF
16 | TRBJ1-1 | TRBV6-5 | CASSYGTGVENTEAFF
15 | TRBJ2-1 | TRBV6-5 | CASSWGGGAATEQFF
16 | TRBJ1-3 | TRBV11-2 | CASSLDSGVAGNTIYF
14 | TRBJ2-1 | TRBV6-5 | CASSNLAGANEQFF
15 | TRBJ2-2 | TRBV5-1 | CASSRGTANTGELFF
15 | TRBJ2-3 | TRBV5-4 | CASSSGLGSTDTQYF
15 | TRBJ2-3 | TRBV5-1 | CASSLDRTLDDTQYF
11 | TRBJ2-7 | TRBV2 | CASTTGYEQYF
13 | TRBJ1-2 | TRBV5-4 | CASSSTGSYGYTF
15 | TRBJ2-3 | TRBV19 | CASSILAGVRDTQYF
15 | TRBJ1-1 | TRBV18 | CASSPTGTGSPEAFF
14 | TRBJ1-5 | TRBV6-1 | CASISTGTYQPQHF
17 | TRBJ1-1 | TRBV28 | CASSSSDRDPLNTEAFF
14 | TRBJ2-7 | TRBV14 | CASSQETVSYEQYF
14 | TRBJ2-5 | TRBV5-1 | CASSFTSDEETQYF
14 | TRBJ1-6 | TRBV7-6 | CASSPDLQNSPLHF
15 | TRBJ2-7 | TRBV5-1 | CASSLVGSGSYEQYF